This TCR beta chain derives from a study of spatial heterogeneity in lung cancer. V lost 6 bases and J lost 5, with 16 bases in between. This CDR3 is built from 14 residues. Per germline, CDR1 MNHEY and CDR2 SVGEGT. This clonotype was seen a handful of times. From the 5' RACE reads, TCRdb called clonotypes with MiXCR, one entry per CDR3 protein. The repertoire holds tens of thousands of distinct CDR3 sequences, with about an eighth as singletons. Time point specified: sample taken at primary tumor resection. Whole RNA came from tumor, nontumor lung or frozen PBMC and was sequenced without being sorted.

Source: PBMCs, taken at surgery. This receptor was identified in a male donor with early-stage non-small cell lung cancer. The chain combines TRBV6-2 or TRBV6-3 with TRBJ2-5; D possibly matches TRBD1 or TRBD2 (6 bases each). CDR3: CASSLLGGPETQYF. The CDR3 DNA is TGTGCCAGCAGCCTGCTGGGGGGCCCGGAGACCCAGTACTTC.